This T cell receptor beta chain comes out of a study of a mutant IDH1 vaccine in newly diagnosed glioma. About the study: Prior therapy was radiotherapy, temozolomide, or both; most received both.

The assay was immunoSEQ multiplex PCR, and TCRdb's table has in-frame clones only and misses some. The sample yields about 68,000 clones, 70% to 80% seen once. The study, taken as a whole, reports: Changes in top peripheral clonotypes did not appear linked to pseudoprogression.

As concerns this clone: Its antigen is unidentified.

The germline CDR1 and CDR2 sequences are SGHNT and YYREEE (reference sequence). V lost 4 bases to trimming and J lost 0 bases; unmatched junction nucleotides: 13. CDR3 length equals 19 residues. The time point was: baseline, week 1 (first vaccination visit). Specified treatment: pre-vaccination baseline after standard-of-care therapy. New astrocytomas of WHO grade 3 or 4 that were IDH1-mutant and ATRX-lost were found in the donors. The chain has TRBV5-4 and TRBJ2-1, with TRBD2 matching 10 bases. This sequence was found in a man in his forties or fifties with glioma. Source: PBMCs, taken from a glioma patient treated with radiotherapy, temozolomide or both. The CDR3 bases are TGTGCCAGCAGCCCCCGGGGAACTAGCGGGGAGGGCTCCTACAATGAGCAGTTCTTC. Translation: CASSPRGTSGEGSYNEQFF.